This T cell receptor beta chain was profiled in a study of CD8+ T cells in alopecia areata. The authors extracted RNA and reverse transcribed it into cDNA as the sequencing template. Profiling relied on immunoSEQ multiplex PCR, and the TCRdb table lists in-frame clones only, not all of them. The sample has over 150,000 clones, 50% to 65% seen once; the top ten hold 10% to 13%. As to treatment: oral pan-JAK inhibitor, 5-10 mg twice daily. This CDR3 region has 15 residues. Germline V lookup: CDR1 SGDLS, CDR2 YYNGEE. The ends were cut back, 4 bases at V and 3 bases at J, with 16 bases in the middle. The genes are TRBV9 and TRBJ1-1; D not certain. This TCR was recovered from a human donor with alopecia areata. The sequencing here drew on CD8+ T cells sorted from blood, taken at week 24, from a patient treated with tofacitinib. CDR3 sequence: CASSPRGGWDTEAFF. CDR3 nucleotide sequence: TGTGCCAGCAGCCCCCGTGGAGGGTGGGACACTGAAGCTTTCTTT.